The next 24 T cell receptor beta chains were all read from a single sample in a study of beta chain features in type 1 diabetes. The investigators reverse transcribed all of the isolated RNA, so they sequenced expressed TCRB transcripts. This table comes from immunoSEQ multiplex PCR, and its TCRdb copy is limited to in-frame clones, with some not included. The repertoire holds fewer than 900,000 clones, about a sixth seen once, with roughly 0.025% in the top ten. The sequenced sample consisted of naive CD4+ T cells from blood. All receptors derive from a woman under 30 in good health.

The chain is built from TRBV19 and TRBJ2-3, with D perhaps TRBD2 (6 bases). The CDR3 totals 11 residues. In germline, CDR1 is LNHDA, CDR2 SQIVND (reference sequence). V was cut by 6 bases and J by 9 bases, with 10 bases left in between. For the CDR3, the DNA is TGTGCCAGTAGCTCCGGGAGAACGCAGTATTTT. Translated: CASSSGRTQYF.

In this sample, this clone turned up a few times. J is TRBJ2-7 and V is TRBV6-1; D is unresolved. Germline loops: CDR1 MNHNS, CDR2 SASEGT. The CDR3 extends over 11 amino acids. Trimming took off 2 bases at V and 9 bases at J, with 8 bases between the two ends. The CDR3 protein is CASSEFAWQYF. CDR3 in DNA: TGTGCCAGCAGTGAATTTGCGTGGCAGTACTTC.

This clone was counted a few times. The chain combines TRBV5-4 with TRBJ2-3; 7 bases match TRBD1. CDR1 and CDR2 from the germline V gene are SGHNT and YYREEE (reference sequence). J lost 1 base, V lost 4 bases, and 6 bases had no gene match. The CDR3 length is 15 residues. The CDR3 here is CASSPGGQGTDTQYF. DNA of the CDR3: TGTGCCAGCAGCCCTGGTGGACAGGGCACAGATACGCAGTATTTT.

The chain joins TRBV2 to TRBJ2-3; 10 bases match TRBD2. Germline lookup yields CDR1 SNHLY and CDR2 FYNNEI. V lost 1 base, J lost 8 bases, and 3 bases stayed unmatched. CDR3 length equals 14 residues. In DNA, the CDR3 is TGTGCCAGCAGTGAAGAATTAGCGGGAGGTACGCAGTATTTT. Translating gives CASSEELAGGTQYF.

This clone showed up just a few times. The chain joins TRBV7-8 to TRBJ1-1; no firm D call. The CDR3 contains 16 residues. V was cut by 0 bases and J by 1 base, with 12 bases left in between. Germline loops: CDR1 SGHVS, CDR2 FQNEAQ. The CDR3 region has the DNA TGTGCCAGCAGCTTAGCCCCCCCAGGCAGGAACACTGAAGCTTTCTTT. Amino acids: CASSLAPPGRNTEAFF.

This clone was counted between two and nine times. V gene TRBV28 combines with J gene TRBJ2-7; TRBD2 is a possible D gene (5 bases). The V and J ends lost 4 bases and 2 bases respectively, with 12 bases between them. This CDR3 has 14 residues. Germline assignment: CDR1 MDHEN and CDR2 SYDVKM. The CDR3 nucleotides are TGTGCCAGCAGTTCGGGCGGGCAAACCTACGAGCAGTACTTC. The encoded protein is CASSSGGQTYEQYF.

To note about this clone: The same CDR3 is also encoded by other DNA sequences in this sample. V is TRBV5-4 and J is TRBJ2-3, with 7 bases aligning to TRBD2. The CDR3 extends over 14 amino acids. The junction had 4 bases not matched to a gene; V was cut back by 0 bases and J by 6 bases. CDR1 is SGHNT and CDR2 is YYREEE in the germline V gene (reference sequence). This CDR3 reads CASSLAGGSDTQYF. In DNA form, the CDR3 reads TGTGCCAGCAGCTTGGCGGGAGGCTCGGATACGCAGTATTTT.

The J gene is TRBJ2-1, the V gene TRBV21-1; the table's D call, TRBD2, has no DNA check behind it. TRBV21-1 is labeled a pseudogene. The CDR3 loop spans 16 amino acids. The CDR3 sequence is CASSLRLRSSYNEQFF. The CDR3 DNA follows: TGTGCCAGCAGCCTCCGACTCCGGAGCTCCTACAATGAGCAGTTCTTC.

This clone was detected only a few times. The chain combines TRBV7-9 with TRBJ1-1; tentative D call: TRBD1 (5 bases). Trimming removed 4 bases from V and 3 bases from J, with 15 bases in between. The germline V gene has CDR1 SEHNR and CDR2 FQNEAQ (reference sequence). CDR3 length: 15 residues. In DNA, the CDR3 is TGTGCCAGCAGCTCAAGGTGGGGGGATGACACTGAAGCTTTCTTT. Its translation is CASSSRWGDDTEAFF.

The rearrangement links TRBV18 to TRBJ2-7; D is perhaps TRBD1 (6 bases). The CDR3 is 17 residues long. Germline CDR1 and CDR2: KGHSH and LQKENI. The V end lost 2 bases, the J end lost 0 bases, and 17 bases lay between the germline ends. In DNA, the CDR3 is TGTGCCAGCTCACCATTATCAGGGGATCTAACCTCCTACGAGCAGTACTTC. This gives the protein CASSPLSGDLTSYEQYF.

Only a few counts were recorded for this clone. The CDR3 coding sequence is TGCAGCGTTAACACGGGACCTGGAAACACCATATATTTT. Protein sequence: CSVNTGPGNTIYF. The chain links TRBV29-1 to TRBJ1-3, with D tentatively TRBD1 (5 bases). Germline V gives CDR1 SQVTM, CDR2 ANQGSEA. Trimming shortened V by 5 bases and J by 2 bases, and 10 bases separated the two germline ends. The CDR3 loop spans 13 amino acids.

On this clone: Other DNA sequences in the sample encode the same CDR3. The chain combines TRBV7-2 with TRBJ2-7; D gene unclear. The CDR3 sequence is 13 residues long. V was pared by 1 base and J by 1 base, with 5 bases between. Germline assignment: CDR1 SGHTA and CDR2 FQGNSA. In nucleotides, the CDR3 is TGTGCCAGCAGCTTAGAAAGTTCCTACGAGCAGTACTTC. Translating it yields CASSLESSYEQYF. Complete variable domain (other parts from reference TRBV7-2 and TRBJ2-7): GAGVSQSPSNKVTEKGKDVELRCDPISGHTALYWYRQSLGQGLEFLIYFQGNSAPDKSGLPSDRFSAERTGGSVSTLTIQRTQQEDSAVYLCASSLESSYEQYFGPGTRLTVT.

The chain has TRBV7-2 and TRBJ1-1; D gene unclear. The CDR3 runs to 13 residues. CDR1 is SGHTA, CDR2 FQGNSA, per germline. Trimming removed 7 bases from V and 0 bases from J, with 9 bases in between. CDR3: CASNFRLNTEAFF. In nucleotides, the CDR3 is TGTGCCAGCAACTTCCGCCTGAACACTGAAGCTTTCTTT.

The V and J genes are TRBV7-2 and TRBJ2-3, with 10 bases fitting TRBD2. V shed 3 bases and J 1 base; nucleotides not matched to a gene: 4. Germline V gives CDR1 SGHTA, CDR2 FQGNSA. The CDR3 contains 16 residues. The CDR3 spells CASSLSSGRRTDTQYF. CDR3 nucleotides: TGTGCCAGCAGCTTGAGTAGCGGGAGGCGCACAGATACGCAGTATTTT. The variable domain in full, completed from reference TRBV7-2 and TRBJ2-3, reads GAGVSQSPSNKVTEKGKDVELRCDPISGHTALYWYRQSLGQGLEFLIYFQGNSAPDKSGLPSDRFSAERTGGSVSTLTIQRTQQEDSAVYLCASSLSSGRRTDTQYFGPGTRLTVL.

This clone was observed a few times. The chain has TRBV11-3 and TRBJ2-2, with a weak D call TRBD2 (6 bases). The CDR3 covers 14 residues. From germline, CDR1 is SGHNT and CDR2 YENEEA. V gave up 5 bases and J gave up 0 bases, with 7 bases separating them. The CDR3 nucleotides read TGTGCCAGCAGCCGACTAGCGAACACCGGGGAGCTGTTTTTT. Protein sequence: CASSRLANTGELFF.

The rearrangement joins TRBV18 to TRBJ2-3, with D tentatively TRBD2 (6 bases). The CDR3 contains 14 residues. CDR1 is KGHSH, CDR2 LQKENI, per germline. The V and J ends lost 4 bases and 5 bases respectively, with 13 bases between them. The CDR3 is CASSRSREVDTQYF. The CDR3 DNA reads TGTGCCAGCTCACGATCGAGGGAGGTAGATACGCAGTATTTT.

This clone turned up a few times. The chain has TRBV25-1 and TRBJ1-2, with unresolved D. Germline V gene data show CDR1 as MGHDK and CDR2 as SYGVNS. V shed 2 bases and J shed 1 base, with 8 bases lying between them. The length of the CDR3 is 14 residues. In nucleotides, the CDR3 is TGTGCCAGCAGTGAAAGAAACGGTAACTATGGCTACACCTTC. Protein: CASSERNGNYGYTF.

The chain is built from TRBV15 and TRBJ2-1; D not certain. The CDR3 sequence is 13 residues long. The V gene's germline CDR1 is LNHNV and CDR2 YYDKDF (reference sequence). Trimming shortened V by 8 bases and J by 2 bases, and 10 bases separated the two germline ends. The CDR3 spells CATRADPYNEQFF. The CDR3 DNA reads as TGTGCCACCCGGGCGGACCCCTACAATGAGCAGTTCTTC.

The J gene is TRBJ2-1, the V gene TRBV7-9, with 13 bases that match TRBD2. The CDR3 extends over 19 amino acids. With V trimmed by 5 bases and J by 0 bases, 10 bases remained unmatched. Germline V gives CDR1 SEHNR, CDR2 FQNEAQ (reference sequence). In nucleotides, the CDR3 is TGTGCCAGCAGCCATACTAGCGGGAGGGCCAGGAGCTCCTACAATGAGCAGTTCTTC. Amino acids: CASSHTSGRARSSYNEQFF.

This clone showed up just a few times. This sequence joins TRBV10-3 and TRBJ1-4; TRBD1 aligns across 8 bases. Trimming removed 3 bases from V and 7 bases from J; junction bases left unmatched: 7. CDR3 length equals 15 residues. Germline CDR1 ENHRY, CDR2 SYGVKD. The CDR3 DNA is TGTGCCATCAGTGAAATCCCAGGGGGCCTTGAAAAACTGTTTTTT. Amino acid sequence: CAISEIPGGLEKLFF.

The chain carries TRBV10-2 and TRBJ2-3, with D perhaps matching TRBD1 (6 bases). The CDR3 runs to 17 residues. The germline V gene encodes CDR1 WSHSY and CDR2 SAAADI. V lost 0 bases to trimming and J lost 5 bases, with 18 bases between them. CDR3 region: CASSESRTVQGQDTQYF. The CDR3 DNA sequence: TGCGCCAGCAGTGAGTCGCGAACTGTCCAGGGACAAGATACGCAGTATTTT.

The rearrangement links TRBV4-3 to TRBJ2-3; 10 bases align to TRBD2. V lost 0 bases, J lost 4 bases, and 7 bases stayed unmatched. Germline-derived CDR1 and CDR2 are LGHNA and YSLEER. The CDR3 is 17 residues long. CDR3 protein: CASSQDLSSGRADTQYF. CDR3 DNA sequence: TGCGCCAGCAGCCAAGACTTGTCTAGCGGGAGAGCAGATACGCAGTATTTT.

This clone was seen a handful of times. V gene TRBV7-6 combines with J gene TRBJ2-1, with TRBD2 matching over 9 bases. The CDR3 contains 15 residues. V gave up 0 bases and J gave up 6 bases; unmatched junction bases: 3. Germline values: CDR1 SGHVS, CDR2 FNYEAQ. The CDR3 spells CASSLAGGRVNEQFF. CDR3 nucleotides: TGTGCCAGCAGCTTAGCCGGCGGGAGGGTCAATGAGCAGTTCTTC.

CDR3 loop: CASRGGTAFFEQYF. The CDR3 DNA follows: TGTGCCAGCAGGGGTGGGACAGCCTTTTTCGAGCAGTACTTC. The genes are TRBV28 and TRBJ2-7, with TRBD1 identical over 7 bases. Germline assignment: CDR1 MDHEN and CDR2 SYDVKM. The CDR3 sequence is 14 residues long. J was trimmed by 6 bases and V by 6 bases; bases with no gene match: 11.